This entry is about one T cell receptor beta chain. The ends lost 6 bases at V and 2 bases at J; junction bases unmatched: 6. Germline V CDR1 and CDR2: SNHLY, FYNNEI. This CDR3 is 14 amino acids long. These data come from a study of blood T cell repertoires in COVID-19. Study as a whole: Samples representing acute and convalescent COVID-19 were sourced from the United States, Italy and Spain. The analysed material was cDNA or gDNA that came from T cells, B-cell-depleted T cells, or PBMCs.

Authors' methods: Estimated nucleated cell counts came from reference gene primer amplification. The protocol was immunoSEQ multiplex PCR, while the TCRdb copy is restricted to in-frame clones and leaves out a portion. V and J calls and clone size follow that table, whereas D and trimming were derived from the DNA. Counted here are 120,000 or so clones, around four fifths occurring once; the ten biggest clones make up approximately 25%. The receptor was derived from a human donor in a cohort sampled during active COVID-19. What was sequenced was peripheral blood. The gene calls are TRBV2 and TRBJ2-5; 7 bases fit TRBD2. CDR3 region: CASSGRGVQETQYF. The CDR3 nucleotides read TGTGCCAGCAGCGGACGGGGGGTACAAGAGACCCAGTACTTC. Full variable domain (remainder filled in from reference TRBV2 and TRBJ2-5): EPEVTQTPSHQVTQMGQEVILRCVPISNHLYFYWYRQILGQKVEFLVSFYNNEISEKSEIFDDQFSVERPDGSNFTLKIRSTKLEDSAMYFCASSGRGVQETQYFGPGTRLLVL.